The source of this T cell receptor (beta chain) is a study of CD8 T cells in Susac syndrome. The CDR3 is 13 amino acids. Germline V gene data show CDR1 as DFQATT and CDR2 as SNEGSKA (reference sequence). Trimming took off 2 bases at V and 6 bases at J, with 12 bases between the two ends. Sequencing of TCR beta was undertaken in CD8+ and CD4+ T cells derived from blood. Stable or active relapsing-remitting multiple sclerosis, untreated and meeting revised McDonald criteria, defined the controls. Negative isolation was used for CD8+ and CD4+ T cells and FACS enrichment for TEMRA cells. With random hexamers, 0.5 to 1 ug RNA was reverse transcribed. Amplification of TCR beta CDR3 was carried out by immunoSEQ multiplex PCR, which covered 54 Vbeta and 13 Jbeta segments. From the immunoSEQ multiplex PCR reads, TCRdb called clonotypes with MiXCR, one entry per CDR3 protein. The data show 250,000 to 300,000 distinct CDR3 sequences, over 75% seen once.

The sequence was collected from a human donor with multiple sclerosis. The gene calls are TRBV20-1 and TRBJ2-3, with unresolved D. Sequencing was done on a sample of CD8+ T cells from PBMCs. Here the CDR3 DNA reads TGCAGTGCTAGACTGCTGGAATGGGATACGCAGTATTTT. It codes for CSARLLEWDTQYF.